The entry that follows covers one TCR beta chain sequence. Its target is unknown. The record originates from a study of cytomegalovirus exposure and HLA in healthy donors. Study-wide results and caveats: One cluster of highly shared sequence variants probably arose as a sequencing artifact. CMV serostatus alone was available as immune exposure information. A previous analysis found most TCR beta V segments productive roughly 87% or roughly 30% of the time.

Germline V gene lookup returns CDR1 MNHNY and CDR2 SVGAGI (reference sequence). This CDR3 spans 13 amino acids. V dropped 0 bases and J dropped 4 bases, with 4 bases sitting between them. The donors (healthy individuals) were bone marrow donors. Primers included in the PCR were 60 Vbeta and 13 Jbeta primers. Generated by immunoSEQ multiplex PCR, the TCRdb table keeps only in-frame clones and is missing some. The sample lists tens of thousands of clones, 65% to 90% seen once, with roughly 10% in the top ten. The chain combines TRBV6-6 with TRBJ1-3; D gene unclear. Sequencing input: PBMCs. The TCR sequence derives from a woman between 18 and 29 years old in good health and CMV-seropositive. The CDR3 spells CASSYSQGNTIYF. Written as DNA, the CDR3 is TGTGCCAGCAGTTACTCGCAGGGAAACACCATATATTTT.